This T cell receptor beta chain was captured in a study of patients and donors after allogeneic stem cell transplantation. Via MiXCR, TCRdb re-called the RT-PCR reads, giving one row per CDR3 protein. The repertoire holds about 2,500 distinct CDR3 sequences, with around 8.2% as singletons. In its sample, this clonotype ranks as medium-sized. Germline V CDR1 and CDR2: SEHNR, FQNEAQ (reference sequence). V was shortened by 5 bases and J by 0 bases, with 10 bases between the two germline ends. This CDR3 contains 14 residues. Sequencing was performed on blood, either unsorted or a sorted T cell fraction (not recorded which). This TCR derives from a human donor who was either an allogeneic HSCT recipient or a stem cell or donor lymphocyte infusion donor (not recorded which). It is not recorded whose cells these are; they may come from a transplant donor. V usage is TRBV7-9 and J usage is TRBJ2-5; tentatively, D is TRBD1 (5 bases). The CDR3 protein is CASSPPGNQETQYF. The DNA for the CDR3 is TGTGCCAGCAGCCCACCAGGGAACCAAGAGACCCAGTACTTC.